This TCR beta chain was captured in a study of blood T cell repertoires in COVID-19. In the study overall: Samples representing acute and convalescent COVID-19 were sourced from the United States, Italy and Spain. From T cells, B-cell-depleted T cells, or PBMCs came the material, which was cDNA or gDNA.

The CDR3 spans 15 residues. Trimming removed 5 bases from V and 4 bases from J; junction bases left unmatched: 8. CDR1 and CDR2 (germline): KGHDR, SFDVKD. In the original analysis: Reference gene primers were amplified, and this amplification served to estimate nucleated cell counts. TCRdb's table, derived via immunoSEQ multiplex PCR, lists solely in-frame clones and lacks some. V and J calls and clone size are those listed in that table; D and trimming were worked out from the DNA. Found here are 35,000 to 50,000 clones, about 85% of them singletons; the top ten hold 9% to 15%. This sequence joins TRBV24-1 and TRBJ1-2; TRBD1 agrees at 8 bases. The sample was peripheral blood. The receptor was isolated from a human donor in a cohort sampled during active COVID-19. The CDR3 is CATSAADREGYGYTF. The CDR3 nucleotides are TGTGCCACCAGTGCTGCGGACAGGGAAGGCTATGGCTACACCTTC.